This T cell receptor (beta chain) was recorded in a study of blood T cell repertoires in COVID-19. For the study at large: Material from acute and convalescent COVID-19 was sourced from the United States, Italy and Spain. PBMCs, B-cell-depleted T cells, or T cells provided the cDNA or gDNA that made up the material.

The CDR3 contains 16 residues. V shed 4 bases and J 1 base; nucleotides not matched to a gene: 6. From germline, CDR1 is SNHLY and CDR2 FYNNEI. In the original workflow: Reference gene primer amplification in the assay estimated nucleated cell counts. Sequencing was performed with immunoSEQ multiplex PCR; in TCRdb, only in-frame clones are kept and a portion is missing. The V and J calls and clone size are taken from that table; D and trimming were inferred from the DNA. The table records a few hundred thousand clones, more than 70% of them present only once. Material for sequencing was PBMCs or T cells enriched from blood (not recorded which). The TCR originated in a woman in her thirties or forties with acute COVID-19. V and J are TRBV2 and TRBJ2-2; 7 nucleotides agree with TRBD2. CDR3 coding DNA: TGTGCCAGCAGTGTTCGGTCGGGAGGGAACACCGGGGAGCTGTTTTTT. This sequence encodes CASSVRSGGNTGELFF.